This entry is about one TCR beta chain. A multiplex PCR was run with 60 Vbeta primers and 13 Jbeta primers. Some clones are missing from TCRdb's copy, which holds only in-frame ones; the method was immunoSEQ multiplex PCR. This table holds about 62,000 clones. This entry comes from a study of cytomegalovirus exposure and HLA in healthy donors. Background on the study: Most genotyped donors, roughly 80% of about 400, had Caucasian-associated genetic ancestry.

V gave up 5 bases and J gave up 0 bases, with 10 bases separating them. The CDR3 consists of 14 residues. In germline, CDR1 is LNHDA, CDR2 SQIVND (reference sequence). The sequenced material came from PBMCs. This chain connects TRBV19 to TRBJ1-1; possibly TRBD1 for D (5 bases). The TCR sequence derives from a man aged 25 to 45 in good health and CMV-seropositive. The CDR3 nucleotides are TGTGCCAGTAGTGAAGGGGTAATGAACACTGAAGCTTTCTTT. Translating gives CASSEGVMNTEAFF.